The clone carrying this T cell receptor (beta chain) was counted only a few times. Its antigen is still unknown. This CDR3 has 16 amino acids. The record originates from a study of OX40 agonist ivuxolimab in advanced cancers. Study-wide background: Ivuxolimab was administered intravenously to patients at 0.01 to 10 mg/kg every 2 weeks.

Some clones are missing from TCRdb's copy, which holds only in-frame ones; the method was immunoSEQ multiplex PCR. The data contain tens of thousands of clones, 82% of them singletons. Study results and limitations: Within 6 weeks, CD4+ and CD8+ blood T cells expanded clonally at 0.1 to 3.0 mg/kg.

The rearrangement uses TRBV12-1 and TRBJ2-7; TRBD2, the table's D call, lacks a check against the DNA. TRBV12-1 is described as a pseudogene. This clonotype was obtained from an adult with an advanced solid tumor such as melanoma, head and neck, liver or kidney cancer. The material sequenced was CD4+ or CD8+ T cells sorted from blood, taken in a trial of the OX40 agonist ivuxolimab. The CDR3 DNA is TGTGCCAGCAGCCCGGCCCGAAACGGGAGAAGGTACGAGCAGTACTTC. Translated: CASSPARNGRRYEQYF.